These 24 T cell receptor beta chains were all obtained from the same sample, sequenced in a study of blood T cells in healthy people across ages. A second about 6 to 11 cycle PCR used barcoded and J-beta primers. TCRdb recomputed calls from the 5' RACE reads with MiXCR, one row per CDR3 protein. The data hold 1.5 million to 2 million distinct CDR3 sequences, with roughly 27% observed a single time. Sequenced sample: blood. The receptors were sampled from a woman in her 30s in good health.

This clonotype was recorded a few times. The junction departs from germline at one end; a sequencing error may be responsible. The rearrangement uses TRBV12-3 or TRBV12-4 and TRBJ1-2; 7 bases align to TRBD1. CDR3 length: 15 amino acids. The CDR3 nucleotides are TGTGCCAGCAGTTTAGGCACAGGGGCGGACTATGACTACACCTTC. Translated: CASSLGTGADYDYTF.

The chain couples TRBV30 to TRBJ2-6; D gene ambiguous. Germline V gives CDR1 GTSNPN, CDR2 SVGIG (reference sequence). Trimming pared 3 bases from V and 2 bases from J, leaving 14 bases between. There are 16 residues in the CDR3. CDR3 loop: CAWSSPEVTGANVLTF. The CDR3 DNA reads TGTGCCTGGAGCAGCCCCGAGGTAACTGGGGCCAACGTCCTGACTTTC.

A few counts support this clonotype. CDR3 loop: CASTPVAGRAGDTQYF. Written as DNA, the CDR3 is TGTGCCAGCACCCCGGTGGCCGGGAGGGCCGGAGATACGCAGTATTTT. The V gene is TRBV6-5, the J gene TRBJ2-3; 8 bases map to TRBD2. J was trimmed by 5 bases and V by 7 bases; bases with no gene match: 14. Germline-derived CDR1 and CDR2 are MNHEY and SVGAGI. This CDR3 spans 16 amino acids.

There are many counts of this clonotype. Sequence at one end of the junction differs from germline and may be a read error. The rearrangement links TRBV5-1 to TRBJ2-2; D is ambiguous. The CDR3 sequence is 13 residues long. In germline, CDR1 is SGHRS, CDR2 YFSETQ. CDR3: CASSLVATGELFF. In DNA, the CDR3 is TGTGCCAGCAGCTTGGTAGCCACCGGGGAGCTGTTTTTT.

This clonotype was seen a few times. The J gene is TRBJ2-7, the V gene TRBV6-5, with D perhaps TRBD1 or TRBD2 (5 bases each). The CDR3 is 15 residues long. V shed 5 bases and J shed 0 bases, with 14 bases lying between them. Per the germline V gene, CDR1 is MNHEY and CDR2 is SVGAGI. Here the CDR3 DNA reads TGTGCCAGCAGTCGTGGGACCCGTGGCTCCTACGAGCAGTACTTC. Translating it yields CASSRGTRGSYEQYF.

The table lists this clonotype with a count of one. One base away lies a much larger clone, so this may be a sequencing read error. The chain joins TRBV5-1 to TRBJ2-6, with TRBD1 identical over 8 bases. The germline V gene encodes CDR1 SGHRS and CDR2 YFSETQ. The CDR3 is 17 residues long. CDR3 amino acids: CASSWAQGVPGTNVLTF. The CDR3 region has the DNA TGCGCCAGCAGCTGGGCACAGGGGGTGCCTGGGACCAACGTCCTGACTTTC.

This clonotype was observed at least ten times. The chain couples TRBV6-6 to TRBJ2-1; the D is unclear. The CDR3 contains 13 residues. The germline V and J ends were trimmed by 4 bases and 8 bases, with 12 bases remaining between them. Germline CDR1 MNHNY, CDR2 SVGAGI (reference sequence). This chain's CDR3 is CASSWEAFHEQFF. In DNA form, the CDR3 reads TGTGCCAGCAGTTGGGAAGCTTTCCATGAGCAGTTCTTC.

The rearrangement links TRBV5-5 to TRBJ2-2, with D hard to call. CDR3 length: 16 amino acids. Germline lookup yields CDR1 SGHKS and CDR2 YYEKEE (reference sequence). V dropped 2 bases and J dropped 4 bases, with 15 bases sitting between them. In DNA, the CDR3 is TGTGCCAGCAGCTTCTTAGGTCCTTTGGGCACCGGGGAGCTGTTTTTT. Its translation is CASSFLGPLGTGELFF.

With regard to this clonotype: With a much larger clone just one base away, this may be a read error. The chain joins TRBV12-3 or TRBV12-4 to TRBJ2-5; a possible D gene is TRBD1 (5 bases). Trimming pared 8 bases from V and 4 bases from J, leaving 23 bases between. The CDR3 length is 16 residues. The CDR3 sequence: CASGNRNQLPLETQYF. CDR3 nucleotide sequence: TGTGCCAGCGGTAACAGGAACCAATTGCCCCTAGAGACCCAGTACTTC.

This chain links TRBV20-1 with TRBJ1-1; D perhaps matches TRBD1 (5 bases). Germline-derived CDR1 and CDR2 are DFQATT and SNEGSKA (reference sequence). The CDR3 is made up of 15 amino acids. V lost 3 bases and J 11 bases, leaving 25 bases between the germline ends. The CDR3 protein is CSASIWGGGIKGAFF. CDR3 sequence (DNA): TGCAGTGCTAGCATCTGGGGGGGAGGGATAAAGGGGGCTTTCTTT.

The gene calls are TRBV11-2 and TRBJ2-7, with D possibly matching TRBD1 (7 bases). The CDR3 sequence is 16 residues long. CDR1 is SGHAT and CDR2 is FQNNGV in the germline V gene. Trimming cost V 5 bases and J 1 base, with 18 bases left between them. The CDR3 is CASSPLAGQSSYEQYF. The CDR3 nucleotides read TGTGCCAGCAGCCCTCTGGCGGGACAGTCATCCTACGAGCAGTACTTC. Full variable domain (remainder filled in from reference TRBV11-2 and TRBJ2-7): EAGVAQSPRYKIIEKRQSVAFWCNPISGHATLYWYQQILGQGPKLLIQFQNNGVVDDSQLPKDRFSAERLKGVDSTLKIQPAKLEDSAVYLCASSPLAGQSSYEQYFGPGTRLTVT.

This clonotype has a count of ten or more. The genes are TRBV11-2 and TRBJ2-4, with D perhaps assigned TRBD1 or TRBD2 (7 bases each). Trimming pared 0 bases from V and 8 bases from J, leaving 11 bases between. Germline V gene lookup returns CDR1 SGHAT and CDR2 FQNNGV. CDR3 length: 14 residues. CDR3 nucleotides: TGTGCCAGCAGCTTAGACCCAGGGGGGGACATTCAGTACTTC. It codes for CASSLDPGGDIQYF. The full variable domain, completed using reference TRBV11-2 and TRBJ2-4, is EAGVAQSPRYKIIEKRQSVAFWCNPISGHATLYWYQQILGQGPKLLIQFQNNGVVDDSQLPKDRFSAERLKGVDSTLKIQPAKLEDSAVYLCASSLDPGGDIQYFGAGTRLSVL.

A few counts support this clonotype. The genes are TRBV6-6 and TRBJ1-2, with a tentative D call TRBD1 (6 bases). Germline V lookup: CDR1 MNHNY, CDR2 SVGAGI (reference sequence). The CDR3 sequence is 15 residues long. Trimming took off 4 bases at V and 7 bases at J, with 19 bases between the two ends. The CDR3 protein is CASSWGGAEITGYTF. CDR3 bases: TGTGCCAGCAGTTGGGGGGGCGCAGAGATAACTGGCTACACCTTC.

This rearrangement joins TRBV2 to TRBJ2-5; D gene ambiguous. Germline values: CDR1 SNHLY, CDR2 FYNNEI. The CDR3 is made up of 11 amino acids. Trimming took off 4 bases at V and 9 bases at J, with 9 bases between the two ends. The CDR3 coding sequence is TGTGCCAGCAGTGTAATAGTCTCCCAGTACTTC. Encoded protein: CASSVIVSQYF.

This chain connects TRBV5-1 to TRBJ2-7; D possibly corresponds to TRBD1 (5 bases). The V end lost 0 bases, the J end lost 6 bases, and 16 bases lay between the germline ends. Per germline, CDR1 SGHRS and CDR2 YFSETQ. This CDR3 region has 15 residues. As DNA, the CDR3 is TGCGCCAGCAGCTTGGGGCCCAGGGATCGAAGCGAGCAGTACTTC. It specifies CASSLGPRDRSEQYF.

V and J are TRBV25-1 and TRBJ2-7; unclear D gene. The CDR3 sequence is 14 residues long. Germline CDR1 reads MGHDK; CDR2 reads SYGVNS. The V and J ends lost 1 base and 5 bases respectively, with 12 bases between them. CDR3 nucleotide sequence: TGTGCCAGCAGTGAATCGGATTTTGTCGACGAGCAGTACTTC. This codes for CASSESDFVDEQYF.

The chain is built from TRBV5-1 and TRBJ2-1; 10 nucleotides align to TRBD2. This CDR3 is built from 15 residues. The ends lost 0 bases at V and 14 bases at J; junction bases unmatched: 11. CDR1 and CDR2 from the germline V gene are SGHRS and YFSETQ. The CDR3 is CASSLGAGGPFYEFF. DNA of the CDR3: TGCGCCAGCAGCTTGGGAGCGGGAGGGCCTTTCTATGAGTTCTTC.

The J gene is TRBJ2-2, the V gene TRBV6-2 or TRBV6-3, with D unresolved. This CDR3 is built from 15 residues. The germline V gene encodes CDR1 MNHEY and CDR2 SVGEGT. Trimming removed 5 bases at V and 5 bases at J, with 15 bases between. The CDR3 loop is CASSAPLAPTGELFF. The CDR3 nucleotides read TGTGCCAGCAGTGCCCCGTTAGCCCCAACCGGGGAGCTGTTTTTT.

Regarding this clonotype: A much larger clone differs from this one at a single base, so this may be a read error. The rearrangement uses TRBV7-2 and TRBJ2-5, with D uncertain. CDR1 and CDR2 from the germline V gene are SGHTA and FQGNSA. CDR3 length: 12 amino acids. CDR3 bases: TGTGCCAGCAGCGCGTACCAAGAGATCCAGTACTTC. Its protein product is CASSAYQEIQYF.

The CDR3 loop is CASGLGGNTYEQYF. The CDR3 DNA follows: TGTGCCAGCGGGCTCGGCGGGAATACCTACGAGCAGTACTTC. This chain uses TRBV12-3 or TRBV12-4 with TRBJ2-7, with D tentatively TRBD2 (6 bases). The CDR3 contains 14 residues. Between the trimmed V and J ends, which lost 8 bases and 2 bases, there was a span of 16 bases.

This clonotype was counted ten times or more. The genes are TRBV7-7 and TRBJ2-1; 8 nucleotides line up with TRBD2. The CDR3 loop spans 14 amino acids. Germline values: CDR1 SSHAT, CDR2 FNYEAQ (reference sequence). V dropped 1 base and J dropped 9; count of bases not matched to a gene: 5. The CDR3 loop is CASSLERLAGEQFF. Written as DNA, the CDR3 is TGTGCCAGCAGCTTAGAGCGTCTAGCGGGTGAGCAGTTCTTC.

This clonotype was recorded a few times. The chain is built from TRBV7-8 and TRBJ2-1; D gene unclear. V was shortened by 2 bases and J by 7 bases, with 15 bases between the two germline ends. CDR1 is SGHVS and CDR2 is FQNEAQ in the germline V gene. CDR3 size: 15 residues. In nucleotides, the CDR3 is TGTGCCAGCAGCTTAACAAGTCAAGTGGGGAATGAGCAGTTCTTC. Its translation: CASSLTSQVGNEQFF.

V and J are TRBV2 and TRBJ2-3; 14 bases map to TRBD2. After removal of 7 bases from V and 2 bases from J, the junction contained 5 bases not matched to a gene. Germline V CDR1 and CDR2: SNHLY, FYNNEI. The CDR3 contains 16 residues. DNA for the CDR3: TGTGCCAGCATCGGGACTAGCGGGGGCACCACAGATACGCAGTATTTT. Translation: CASIGTSGGTTDTQYF. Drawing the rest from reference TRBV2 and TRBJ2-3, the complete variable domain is EPEVTQTPSHQVTQMGQEVILRCVPISNHLYFYWYRQILGQKVEFLVSFYNNEISEKSEIFDDQFSVERPDGSNFTLKIRSTKLEDSAMYFCASIGTSGGTTDTQYFGPGTRLTVL.

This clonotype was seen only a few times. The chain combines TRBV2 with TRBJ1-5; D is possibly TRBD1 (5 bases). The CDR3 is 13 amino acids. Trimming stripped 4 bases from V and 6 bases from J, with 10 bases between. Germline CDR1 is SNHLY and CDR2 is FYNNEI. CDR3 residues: CASSAEGSQPQHF. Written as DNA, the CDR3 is TGTGCCAGCAGTGCCGAGGGGTCTCAGCCCCAGCATTTT.